This T cell receptor beta chain was captured by sequencing in a study of identical twins. Overall study results and limits: Weaker excess sharing between twins was seen in beta out-of-frame sequences. Compared with models, monozygotic twins showed more out-of-frame TCR alpha sharing. Donors were not followed over many years; analysis was cross-sectional.

A universal primer site was created by template switching, with the cDNA bearing unique molecular identifiers. TCRdb re-analysed the 5' RACE reads in MiXCR, keeping a single row per CDR3 protein. The sample carries about 240,000 distinct CDR3 sequences, over 9.5% recorded once. In the case of this clonotype: Antigen specificity is unknown.

Separately, the same data were catalogued under a study of yellow fever vaccine responses in identical twins.

The sequenced sample was memory (CD45RO+) T cells sorted from blood. The clonotype comes from a woman between 18 and 29 years old in good health.

The CDR3 nucleotides are TGCGCCAGCAGCCCCTACCGGGGACTAGCGGGAGGGCCGAACAATGAGCAGTTCTTC. This codes for CASSPYRGLAGGPNNEQFF. V is TRBV4-3 and J is TRBJ2-1; TRBD2 matches 16 bases. The V gene's germline CDR1 is LGHNA and CDR2 YSLEER. This CDR3 region has 19 residues. The V gene end was trimmed by 4 bases and the J gene end by 5 bases; junction bases not matched to a gene: 11.